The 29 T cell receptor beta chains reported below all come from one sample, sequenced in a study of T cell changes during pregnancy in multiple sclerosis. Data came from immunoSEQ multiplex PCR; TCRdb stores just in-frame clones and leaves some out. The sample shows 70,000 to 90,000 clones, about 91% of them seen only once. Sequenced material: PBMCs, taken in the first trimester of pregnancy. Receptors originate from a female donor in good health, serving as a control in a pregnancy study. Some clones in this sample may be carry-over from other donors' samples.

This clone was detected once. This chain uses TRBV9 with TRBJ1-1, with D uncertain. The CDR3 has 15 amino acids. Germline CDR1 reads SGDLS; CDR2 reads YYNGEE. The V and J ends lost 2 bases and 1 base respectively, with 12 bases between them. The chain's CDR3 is CASSVSVGGNTEAFF. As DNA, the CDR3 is TGTGCCAGCAGCGTGTCGGTTGGTGGGAACACTGAAGCTTTCTTT.

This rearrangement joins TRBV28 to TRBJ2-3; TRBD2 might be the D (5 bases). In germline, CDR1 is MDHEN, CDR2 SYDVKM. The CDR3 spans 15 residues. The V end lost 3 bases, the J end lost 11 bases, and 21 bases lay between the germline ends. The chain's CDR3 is CASSFLLGTTEGQYF. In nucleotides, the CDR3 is TGTGCCAGCAGTTTTCTTCTGGGAACTACTGAGGGGCAGTATTTT.

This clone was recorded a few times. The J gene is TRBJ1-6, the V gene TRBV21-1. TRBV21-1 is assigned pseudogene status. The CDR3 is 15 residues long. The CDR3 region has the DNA TGTGCCCTAAAGGCGGGGCAGGTCGGCGGGTCACCCCTCCACTTT. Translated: CALKAGQVGGSPLHF.

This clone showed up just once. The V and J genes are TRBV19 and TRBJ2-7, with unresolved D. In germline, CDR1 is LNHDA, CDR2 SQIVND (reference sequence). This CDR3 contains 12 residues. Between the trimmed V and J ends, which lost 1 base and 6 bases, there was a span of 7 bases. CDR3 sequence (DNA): TGTGCCAGTAGTATAGGTTCGGGCGAGCAGTACTTC. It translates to CASSIGSGEQYF. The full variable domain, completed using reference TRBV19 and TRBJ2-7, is DGGITQSPKYLFRKEGQNVTLSCEQNLNHDAMYWYRQDPGQGLRLIYYSQIVNDFQKGDIAEGYSVSREKKESFPLTVTSAQKNPTAFYLCASSIGSGEQYFGPGTRLTVT.

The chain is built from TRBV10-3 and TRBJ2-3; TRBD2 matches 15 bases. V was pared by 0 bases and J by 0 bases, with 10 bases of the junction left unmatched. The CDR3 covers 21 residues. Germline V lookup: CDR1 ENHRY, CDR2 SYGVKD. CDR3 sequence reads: CAISESKGLAGGRFSTDTQYF. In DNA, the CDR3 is TGTGCCATCAGTGAGTCGAAAGGACTAGCGGGGGGGCGGTTTAGCACAGATACGCAGTATTTT.

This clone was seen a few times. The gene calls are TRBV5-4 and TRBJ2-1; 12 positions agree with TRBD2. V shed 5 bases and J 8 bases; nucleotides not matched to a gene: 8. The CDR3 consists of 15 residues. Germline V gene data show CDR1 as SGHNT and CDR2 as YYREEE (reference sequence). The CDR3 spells CASSSLAGGPHEQFF. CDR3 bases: TGTGCCAGCAGTTCCCTAGCGGGAGGGCCACATGAGCAGTTCTTC. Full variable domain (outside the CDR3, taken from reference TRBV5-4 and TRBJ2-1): ETGVTQSPTHLIKTRGQQVTLRCSSQSGHNTVSWYQQALGQGPQFIFQYYREEENGRGNFPPRFSGLQFPNYSSELNVNALELDDSALYLCASSSLAGGPHEQFFGPGTRLTVL.

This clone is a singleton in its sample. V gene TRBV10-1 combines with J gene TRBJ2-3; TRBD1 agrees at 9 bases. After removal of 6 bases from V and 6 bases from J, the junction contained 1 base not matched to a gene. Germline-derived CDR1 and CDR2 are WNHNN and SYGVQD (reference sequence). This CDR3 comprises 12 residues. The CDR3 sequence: CASRGTGDTQYF. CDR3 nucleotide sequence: TGCGCCAGCAGGGGGACAGGGGATACGCAGTATTTT.

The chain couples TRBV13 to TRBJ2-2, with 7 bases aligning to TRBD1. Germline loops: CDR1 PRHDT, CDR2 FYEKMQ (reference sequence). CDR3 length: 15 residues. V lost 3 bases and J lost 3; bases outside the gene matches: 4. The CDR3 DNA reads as TGTGCCAGCAGCTTGGGACAGACTTACACCGGGGAGCTGTTTTTT. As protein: CASSLGQTYTGELFF. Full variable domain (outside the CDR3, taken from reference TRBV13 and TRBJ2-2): AAGVIQSPRHLIKEKRETATLKCYPIPRHDTVYWYQQGPGQDPQFLISFYEKMQSDKGSIPDRFSAQQFSDYHSELNMSSLELGDSALYFCASSLGQTYTGELFFGEGSRLTVL.

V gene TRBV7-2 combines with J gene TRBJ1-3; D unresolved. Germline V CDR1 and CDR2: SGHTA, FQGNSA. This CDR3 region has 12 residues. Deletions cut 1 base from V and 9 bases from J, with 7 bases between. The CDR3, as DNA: TGTGCCAGCAGCTTAGACACCGCCACCATATATTTT. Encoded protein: CASSLDTATIYF. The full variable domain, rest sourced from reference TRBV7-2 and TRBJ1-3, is GAGVSQSPSNKVTEKGKDVELRCDPISGHTALYWYRQSLGQGLEFLIYFQGNSAPDKSGLPSDRFSAERTGGSVSTLTIQRTQQEDSAVYLCASSLDTATIYFGEGSWLTVV.

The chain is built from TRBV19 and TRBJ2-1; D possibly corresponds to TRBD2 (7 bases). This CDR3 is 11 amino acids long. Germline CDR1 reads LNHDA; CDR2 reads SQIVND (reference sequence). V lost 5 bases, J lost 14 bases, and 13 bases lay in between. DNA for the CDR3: TGTGCCAGTAGTTTTGCGGGGGCCAAGTTCTTC. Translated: CASSFAGAKFF. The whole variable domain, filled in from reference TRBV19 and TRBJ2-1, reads DGGITQSPKYLFRKEGQNVTLSCEQNLNHDAMYWYRQDPGQGLRLIYYSQIVNDFQKGDIAEGYSVSREKKESFPLTVTSAQKNPTAFYLCASSFAGAKFFGPGTRLTVL.

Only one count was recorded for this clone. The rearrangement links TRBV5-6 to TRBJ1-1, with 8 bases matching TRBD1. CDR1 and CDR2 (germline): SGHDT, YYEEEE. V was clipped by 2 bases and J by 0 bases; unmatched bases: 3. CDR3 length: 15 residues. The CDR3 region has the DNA TGTGCCAGCAGCTTCCGGACAGGGTTGAACACTGAAGCTTTCTTT. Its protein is CASSFRTGLNTEAFF.

For the CDR3, the DNA is TGTGCCAGCAGCGGTGACAGGAATCAGCCCCAGCATTTT. Its translation is CASSGDRNQPQHF. J is TRBJ1-5 and V is TRBV5-4; a possible D gene is TRBD1 (6 bases). CDR1 SGHNT and CDR2 YYREEE come from the germline V gene (reference sequence). Between the trimmed V and J ends, which lost 4 bases and 4 bases, there was a span of 9 bases. This CDR3 contains 13 residues.

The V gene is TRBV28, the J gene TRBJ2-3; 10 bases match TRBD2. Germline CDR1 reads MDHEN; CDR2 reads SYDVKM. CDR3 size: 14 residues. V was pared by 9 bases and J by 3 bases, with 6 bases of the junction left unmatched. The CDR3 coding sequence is TGTGCCAGTAAAGCGGGGGGGCCGACAGATACGCAGTATTTT. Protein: CASKAGGPTDTQYF.

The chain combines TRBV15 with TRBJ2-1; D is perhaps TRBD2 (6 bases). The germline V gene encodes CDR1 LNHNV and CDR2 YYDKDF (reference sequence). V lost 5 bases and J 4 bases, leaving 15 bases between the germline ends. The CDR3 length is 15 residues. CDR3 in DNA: TGTGCCACCAGCGGAGGGTCTACGGGGTACAATGAGCAGTTCTTC. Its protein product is CATSGGSTGYNEQFF.

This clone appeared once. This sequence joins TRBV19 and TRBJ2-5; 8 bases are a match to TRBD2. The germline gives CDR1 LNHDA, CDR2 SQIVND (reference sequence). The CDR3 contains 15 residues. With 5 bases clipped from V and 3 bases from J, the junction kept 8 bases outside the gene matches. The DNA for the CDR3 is TGTGCCAGTAGTCAACCTCATAGCGGGGAAGAGACCCAGTACTTC. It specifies CASSQPHSGEETQYF.

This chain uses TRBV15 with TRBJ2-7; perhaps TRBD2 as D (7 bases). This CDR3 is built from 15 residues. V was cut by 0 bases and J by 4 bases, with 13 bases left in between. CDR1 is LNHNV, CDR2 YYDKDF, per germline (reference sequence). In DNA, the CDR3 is TGTGCCACCAGCAGAGATGGGGGGGGCTCGTACGAGCAGTACTTC. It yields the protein CATSRDGGGSYEQYF.

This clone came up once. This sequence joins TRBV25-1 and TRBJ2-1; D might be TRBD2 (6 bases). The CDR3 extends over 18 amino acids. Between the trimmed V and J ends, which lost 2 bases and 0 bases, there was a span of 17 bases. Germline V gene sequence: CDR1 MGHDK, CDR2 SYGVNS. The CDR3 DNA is TGTGCCAGCAGTGAACCCACCGGGGGAAGCAGCTCCTACAATGAGCAGTTCTTC. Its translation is CASSEPTGGSSSYNEQFF.

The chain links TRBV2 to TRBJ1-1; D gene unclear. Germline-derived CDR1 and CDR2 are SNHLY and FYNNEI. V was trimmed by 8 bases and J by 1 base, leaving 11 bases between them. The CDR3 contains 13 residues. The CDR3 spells CASGEGGNTEAFF. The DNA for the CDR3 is TGTGCCAGCGGCGAGGGAGGGAACACTGAAGCTTTCTTT.

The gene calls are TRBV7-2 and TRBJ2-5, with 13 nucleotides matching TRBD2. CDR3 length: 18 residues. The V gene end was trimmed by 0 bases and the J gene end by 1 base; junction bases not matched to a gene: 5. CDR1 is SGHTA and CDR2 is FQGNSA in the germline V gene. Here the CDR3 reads CASSLAYGTSGTQETQYF. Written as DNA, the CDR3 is TGTGCCAGCAGCTTAGCTTATGGGACTAGCGGGACCCAAGAGACCCAGTACTTC. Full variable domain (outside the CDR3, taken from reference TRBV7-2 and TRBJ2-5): GAGVSQSPSNKVTEKGKDVELRCDPISGHTALYWYRQSLGQGLEFLIYFQGNSAPDKSGLPSDRFSAERTGGSVSTLTIQRTQQEDSAVYLCASSLAYGTSGTQETQYFGPGTRLLVL.

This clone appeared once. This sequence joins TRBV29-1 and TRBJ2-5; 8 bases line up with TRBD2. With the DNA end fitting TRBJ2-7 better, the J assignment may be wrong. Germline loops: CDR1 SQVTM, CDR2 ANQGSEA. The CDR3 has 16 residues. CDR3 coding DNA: TGCAGCGTTGAAGATCCGGGGACTAGGAGCTCCTACGAGCAGTACTTC. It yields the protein CSVEDPGTRSSYEQYF.

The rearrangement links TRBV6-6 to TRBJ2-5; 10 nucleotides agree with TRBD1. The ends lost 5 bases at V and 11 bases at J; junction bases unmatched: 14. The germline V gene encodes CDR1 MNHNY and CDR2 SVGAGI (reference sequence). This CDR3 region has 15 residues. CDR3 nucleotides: TGTGCCAGCAGTCAACTTCGGGACAGGGGATCAGAGCAGTACTTC. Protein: CASSQLRDRGSEQYF.

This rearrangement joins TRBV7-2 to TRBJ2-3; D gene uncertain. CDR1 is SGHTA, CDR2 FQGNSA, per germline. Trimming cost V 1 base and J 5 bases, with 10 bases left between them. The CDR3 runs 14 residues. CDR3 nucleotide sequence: TGTGCCAGCAGCTTAGTCTTAAGCGAAGATACGCAGTATTTT. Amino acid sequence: CASSLVLSEDTQYF.

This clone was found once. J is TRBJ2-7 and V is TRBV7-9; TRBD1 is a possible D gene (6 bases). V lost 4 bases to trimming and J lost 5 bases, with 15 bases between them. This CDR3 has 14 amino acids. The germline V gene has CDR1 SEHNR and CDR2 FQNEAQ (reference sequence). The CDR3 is CASSSPQGMDEQYF. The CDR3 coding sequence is TGTGCCAGCAGCTCTCCACAGGGAATGGACGAGCAGTACTTC.

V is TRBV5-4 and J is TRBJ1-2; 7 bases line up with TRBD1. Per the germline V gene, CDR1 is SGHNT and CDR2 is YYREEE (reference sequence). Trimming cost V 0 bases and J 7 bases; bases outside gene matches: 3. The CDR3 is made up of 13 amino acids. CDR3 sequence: CASSLEGGGGYTF. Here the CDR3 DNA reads TGTGCCAGCAGCTTGGAAGGGGGCGGTGGCTACACCTTC.

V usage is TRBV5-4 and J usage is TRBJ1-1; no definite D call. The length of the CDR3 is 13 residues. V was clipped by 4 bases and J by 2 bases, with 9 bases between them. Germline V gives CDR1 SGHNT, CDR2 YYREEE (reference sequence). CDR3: CASSTLSNTEAFF. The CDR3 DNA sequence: TGTGCCAGCAGCACCCTTAGTAACACTGAAGCTTTCTTT.

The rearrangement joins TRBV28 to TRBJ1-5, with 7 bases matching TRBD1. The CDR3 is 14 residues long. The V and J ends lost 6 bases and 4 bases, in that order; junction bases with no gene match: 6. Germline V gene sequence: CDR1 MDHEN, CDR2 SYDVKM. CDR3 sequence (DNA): TGTGCCAGCAGCACCGGGACAGTTAATCAGCCCCAGCATTTT. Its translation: CASSTGTVNQPQHF.

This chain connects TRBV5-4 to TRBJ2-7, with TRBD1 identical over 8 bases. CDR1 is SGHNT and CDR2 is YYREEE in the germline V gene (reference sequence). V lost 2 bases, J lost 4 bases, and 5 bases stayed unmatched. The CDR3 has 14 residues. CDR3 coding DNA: TGTGCCAGCAGCTTCGGGACAGGTTTATACGAGCAGTACTTC. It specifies CASSFGTGLYEQYF.

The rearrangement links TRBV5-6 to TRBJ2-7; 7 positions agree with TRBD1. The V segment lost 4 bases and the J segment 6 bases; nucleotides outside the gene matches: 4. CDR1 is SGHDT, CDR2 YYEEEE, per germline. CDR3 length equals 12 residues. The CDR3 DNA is TGTGCCAGCAGCCGGACAGGCGGCGAGCAGTACTTC. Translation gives CASSRTGGEQYF.

DNA for the CDR3: TGCAGCGTTGACGTCCTTGGACAGGGAACAGATACGCAGTATTTT. This translates into CSVDVLGQGTDTQYF. This rearrangement joins TRBV29-1 to TRBJ2-3; 8 bases align to TRBD1. The CDR3 loop spans 15 amino acids. V trimming: 3 bases; J trimming: 3 bases; junction bases outside the gene matches: 8. Germline assignment: CDR1 SQVTM and CDR2 ANQGSEA.